This T cell receptor beta chain is drawn from a study of T cells in Graves' hyperthyroidism and ophthalmopathy. Orbital computed tomography, thyroid ultrasound, serum thyroxine and TRAb, and clinical symptoms together informed the diagnoses. Authors of the study amplified TCR beta CDR3 regions from RNA transcripts. With the HTBI primer set, the TCR CDR3 went through a first round of RT-PCR. TCRdb passed the multiplex PCR reads through MiXCR, listing each CDR3 protein once. The data hold fewer than 600,000 distinct CDR3 sequences, with about 14% observed a single time. This clonotype was seen many times. The TCR comes from a woman in her 40s with Graves' hyperthyroidism. Sequenced sample: blood.

Written as DNA, the CDR3 is TGTGCCTGGAGTAGGGGGTCCAGGCAGAACACTGAAGCTTTCTTT. Its translation: CAWSRGSRQNTEAFF. The chain uses TRBV30 and TRBJ1-1; perhaps TRBD1 as D (6 bases). V was pared by 2 bases and J by 1 base, with 14 bases between. There are 15 residues in the CDR3. Germline lookup yields CDR1 GTSNPN and CDR2 SVGIG (reference sequence).